This is a list of T cell receptor beta chains from one sample in a study of blood T cell repertoires in COVID-19. The method was immunoSEQ multiplex PCR; TCRdb's version includes in-frame clones alone and lacks a portion of them. Among some 51,000 clones listed, roughly nine tenths were seen once. Sequenced input: peripheral blood. The source of these receptors is a man aged 35 to 55 with acute or convalescent COVID-19. Each CDR3 is given with its conserved first and last residue. A D gene is named only where the DNA matches it firmly. The size field is filled for only some rows; it gives once, few, many or a size class.

abundance	v_gene	d_gene	j_gene	CDR3aa	CDR3nt
NA	TRBV19	NA	TRBJ1-5	CASSIPTAGGSNQPQHF	TGTGCCAGTAGTATACCGACGGCGGGGGGAAGCAATCAGCCCCAGCATTTT
NA	TRBV7-8	NA	TRBJ1-5	CASSFWTDSNQPQHF	TGTGCCAGCAGCTTTTGGACAGATAGCAATCAGCCCCAGCATTTT
NA	TRBV2	TRBD1	TRBJ1-5	CASNTGGYQPQHF	TGTGCCAGTAATACAGGGGGCTATCAGCCCCAGCATTTT
NA	TRBV9	TRBD1	TRBJ2-7	CASSVERVDRVGSYEQYF	TGTGCCAGCAGCGTAGAGCGTGTGGACAGGGTGGGGTCCTACGAGCAGTACTTC
NA	TRBV18	NA	TRBJ1-2	CASSPGGGYGYTF	TGTGCCAGCTCACCAGGCGGGGGATATGGCTACACCTTC
NA	TRBV30	NA	TRBJ1-2	CAWVRSGGKYGYTF	TGTGCCTGGGTCCGTTCGGGGGGTAAATATGGCTACACCTTC
NA	TRBV4-2	TRBD2	TRBJ2-1	CASSQDKTSGQQFF	TGTGCCAGCAGCCAAGATAAAACTAGCGGGCAGCAGTTCTTC
few	TRBV6-5	NA	TRBJ1-2	CASSYRGGYGYTF	TGTGCCAGCAGTTACCGGGGGGGGTATGGCTACACCTTC
NA	TRBV10-3	NA	TRBJ2-1	CAIAGTLSNEQFF	TGTGCCATCGCGGGCACTTTAAGCAATGAGCAGTTCTTC
NA	TRBV27	TRBD2	TRBJ2-1	CANSFRRTSGRSLNNEQFF	TGTGCCAACAGTTTCCGACGAACTAGCGGGAGGTCCCTTAACAATGAGCAGTTCTTC
NA	TRBV28	TRBD1	TRBJ2-7	CASRAGQGTYEQYF	TGTGCCAGCAGGGCGGGACAGGGAACCTACGAGCAGTACTTC
NA	TRBV7-2	NA	TRBJ1-1	CASSVHMNTEAFF	TGTGCCAGCAGCGTGCACATGAACACTGAAGCTTTCTTT
NA	TRBV10-1	NA	TRBJ1-5	CATKAPKAYSNQPQHF	TGCGCCACCAAAGCCCCTAAAGCTTATAGCAATCAGCCCCAGCATTTT
NA	TRBV6-1	TRBD1	TRBJ1-6	CASSGPGTGGSSPLHF	TGTGCCAGCAGTGGACCCGGGACAGGAGGGAGTTCACCCCTCCACTTT
NA	TRBV5-6	NA	TRBJ1-5	CASSADRNQPQHF	TGTGCCAGCAGCGCTGACAGGAATCAGCCCCAGCATTTT
NA	TRBV28	TRBD2	TRBJ2-1	CASSPPGLVFEQFF	TGTGCCAGCAGTCCGCCGGGACTAGTATTTGAGCAGTTCTTC
NA	TRBV9	NA	TRBJ2-3	CASSAKTDTQYF	TGTGCCAGCAGCGCTAAAACAGATACGCAGTATTTT
NA	TRBV4-1	NA	TRBJ1-5	CASSQGDRLGQPQHF	TGCGCCAGCAGCCAGGGTGACAGACTGGGACAGCCCCAGCATTTT
NA	TRBV30	TRBD1	TRBJ2-5	CAWRRQGLETQYF	TGTGCCTGGAGACGACAGGGCCTAGAGACCCAGTACTTC
NA	TRBV7-2	TRBD1	TRBJ2-3	CASSLAVGQGGSYTQYF	TGTGCCAGCAGCTTAGCGGTAGGACAGGGGGGTTCCTATACGCAGTATTTT
NA	TRBV4-3	NA	TRBJ1-5	CASSQDLGHQPQHF	TGCGCCAGCAGCCAAGATCTGGGCCATCAGCCCCAGCATTTT
NA	TRBV7-9	TRBD2	TRBJ2-7	CASSLVAGGPSYEQYF	TGTGCCAGCAGCTTAGTTGCGGGAGGGCCGTCCTACGAGCAGTACTTC
NA	TRBV11-2	NA	TRBJ2-5	CASALEPSAQYF	TGTGCCAGCGCTCTCGAGCCGTCGGCCCAGTACTTC
few	TRBV27	TRBD1	TRBJ1-1	CASSLLPRQGGTEAFF	TGTGCCAGCAGTTTATTACCCAGACAGGGCGGGACTGAAGCTTTCTTT
NA	TRBV24-1	NA	TRBJ2-3	CATSPPGQLSTDTQYF	TGTGCCACCAGTCCACCTGGACAGCTCAGCACAGATACGCAGTATTTT
once	TRBV24-1	NA	TRBJ2-1	CATSDFGSEQFF	TGTGCCACCAGTGATTTCGGGAGTGAGCAGTTCTTC
NA	TRBV9	NA	TRBJ2-3	CASSVGLDTQYF	TGTGCCAGCAGCGTAGGACTAGATACGCAGTATTTT
NA	TRBV30	NA	TRBJ2-3	CAWSKRRSQDTQYF	TGTGCCTGGAGTAAGAGGCGGAGTCAAGATACGCAGTATTTT
NA	TRBV5-4	TRBD1	TRBJ1-4	CASSLEGASPEKLFF	TGTGCCAGCAGCTTGGAGGGGGCGTCCCCTGAAAAACTGTTTTTT
NA	TRBV30	TRBD2	TRBJ2-2	CAWTRDSGRATGELFF	TGTGCCTGGACTCGTGATAGCGGGAGGGCCACCGGGGAGCTGTTTTTT
NA	TRBV20-1	NA	TRBJ2-5	CSASGGGLQETQYF	TGCAGTGCTAGTGGCGGAGGGCTGCAAGAGACCCAGTACTTC
NA	TRBV19	NA	TRBJ2-1	CASREMTSSGYNEQFF	TGTGCCAGTCGGGAAATGACCTCTTCGGGCTACAATGAGCAGTTCTTC
NA	TRBV5-1	TRBD2	TRBJ2-7	CASSFLAGGPWEQYF	TGCGCCAGCAGCTTCCTAGCGGGAGGGCCGTGGGAGCAGTACTTC
NA	TRBV15	NA	TRBJ2-1	CATRGGGWNEQFF	TGTGCCACCCGGGGAGGGGGGTGGAATGAGCAGTTCTTC
NA	TRBV10-2	TRBD1	TRBJ2-5	CASSPLGTGGQETQYF	TGCGCCAGCAGCCCGTTGGGGACAGGGGGGCAAGAGACCCAGTACTTC
NA	TRBV4-1	NA	TRBJ1-4	CASSQEGGPRGKLFF	TGCGCCAGCAGCCAAGAAGGAGGGCCCCGGGGAAAACTGTTTTTT
NA	TRBV25-1	NA	TRBJ1-1	CASSEGCDSLCGGDF	TGTGCCAGCAGTGAAGGTTGCGACTCCCTGTGCGGGGGTGACTTT
NA	TRBV12-3/TRBV12-4	NA	TRBJ1-2	CASSSQGNYGYTF	TGTGCCAGCAGTTCCCAGGGTAACTATGGCTACACCTTC
NA	TRBV6-5	TRBD2	TRBJ2-1	CASRTGLAIGNEQFF	TGTGCCAGCAGAACGGGACTAGCAATAGGCAATGAGCAGTTCTTC
NA	TRBV19	TRBD2	TRBJ2-1	CASSGGRGNEQFF	TGTGCCAGTAGCGGCGGGAGAGGAAATGAGCAGTTCTTC
NA	TRBV6-5	NA	TRBJ1-6	CASSYSRVSPLHF	TGTGCCAGCAGTTACAGCAGGGTTTCACCCCTCCACTTT